These T cell receptor beta chains were read from a single sample in a study of blood T cell repertoires in COVID-19. Sequenced by immunoSEQ multiplex PCR; TCRdb stores in-frame clones only, minus some. This sample yields about 330,000 clones, of which 87% are seen a single time; under 5.5% belongs to the top ten. Specimen: PBMCs or T cells enriched from blood (not recorded which). The receptors derive from a woman in her thirties who had recovered from COVID-19. Each CDR3 is given with its conserved first and last residue.

V gene,J gene,CDR3 protein
TRBV5-5,TRBJ2-2,CASRRVVRGSGELFF
TRBV5-1,TRBJ1-1,CASSFSVPNTEAFF
TRBV5-1,TRBJ1-2,CASSERTGDYGYTF
TRBV7-2,TRBJ1-5,CASSLAGDQPQHF
TRBV7-6,TRBJ2-7,CATERLTGADEQYF
TRBV15,TRBJ1-4,CATSPGGVSNEKLFF
TRBV5-1,TRBJ2-7,CASSETGGVQYEQYF
TRBV19,TRBJ1-5,CANPPRGVWNQPQHF
TRBV7-7,TRBJ2-2,CASSPLGGENTGELFF
TRBV6-1,TRBJ1-2,CASSEAAEKGAYGYTF
TRBV5-4,TRBJ1-1,CASSPRGQNTEAFF
TRBV6-5,TRBJ1-1,CASSFRHQNTEAFF
TRBV20-1,TRBJ1-2,CSAGAGTGGTGYTF
TRBV2,TRBJ2-1,CASRKRTSGGSYNEQFF
TRBV9,TRBJ1-6,CASSVGAGNSPLHF
TRBV5-1,TRBJ2-3,CASSLGRAGGSDTQYF
TRBV5-1,TRBJ2-2,CASSLGTGDTGELFF
TRBV4-1,TRBJ1-5,CASSPTLRGEAQHF
TRBV3-1/TRBV3-2,TRBJ1-4,CASSQGRGSNEKLFF
TRBV2,TRBJ2-5,CASSLGDSETQYF
TRBV5-1,TRBJ2-1,CASSLRLAGYRTSSYNEQFF
TRBV5-4,TRBJ1-1,CASSLEQGYTEAFF
TRBV28,TRBJ2-5,CASSLLGKEWETQYF
TRBV3-1/TRBV3-2,TRBJ1-2,CASSPGTHYGYTF
TRBV7-9,TRBJ1-4,CASSGEDRARNEKLFF
TRBV11-2,TRBJ2-2,CASSLERVNTGELFF
TRBV28,TRBJ2-7,CASSFTGPYEQYF
TRBV2,TRBJ1-6,CASMISRDSPLHF
TRBV5-4,TRBJ1-4,CASSRSTETNEKLFF
TRBV2,TRBJ1-6,CASSVASRGNSPLHF
TRBV4-2,TRBJ1-1,CASSRGGGRTEAFF
TRBV9,TRBJ1-2,CASSVGLQASTGKYGYTF
TRBV9,TRBJ2-7,CASSVSGGVTYEQYF
TRBV5-6,TRBJ1-2,CASSPGVNYGYTF
TRBV11-2,TRBJ1-2,CASSPPGGYYGYTF
TRBV28,TRBJ1-1,CASSIPGGSITEAFF
TRBV12-5,TRBJ1-1,CASGLAKDRVGTEAFF
TRBV19,TRBJ1-5,CASSVNRASNQPQHF
TRBV6-2/TRBV6-3,TRBJ1-2,CASSWTAYGYTF
TRBV5-1,TRBJ2-7,CASSWGQGSYEQYF
TRBV18,TRBJ2-5,CTSSPRDRQETQYF
TRBV15,TRBJ1-2,CATSTPGGNYGYTF
TRBV19,TRBJ2-7,CASSIQGAGGWNEQYF
TRBV5-1,TRBJ2-2,CASSLTGGNTGELFF